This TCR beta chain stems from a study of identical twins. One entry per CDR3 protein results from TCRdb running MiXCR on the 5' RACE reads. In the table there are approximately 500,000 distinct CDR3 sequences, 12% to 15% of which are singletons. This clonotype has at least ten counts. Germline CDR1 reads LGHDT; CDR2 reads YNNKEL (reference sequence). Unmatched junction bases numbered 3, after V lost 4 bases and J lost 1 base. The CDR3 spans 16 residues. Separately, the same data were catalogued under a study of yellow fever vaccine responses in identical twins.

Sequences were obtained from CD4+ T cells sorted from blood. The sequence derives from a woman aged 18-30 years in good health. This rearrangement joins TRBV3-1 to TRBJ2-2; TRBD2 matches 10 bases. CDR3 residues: CASSPRTSGNTGELFF. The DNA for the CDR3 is TGTGCCAGCAGCCCACGGACTAGCGGGAACACCGGGGAGCTGTTTTTT. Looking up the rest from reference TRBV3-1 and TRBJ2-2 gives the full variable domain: DTAVSQTPKYLVTQMGNDKSIKCEQNLGHDTMYWYKQDSKKFLKIMFSYNNKELIINETVPNRFSPKSPDKAHLNLHINSLELGDSAVYFCASSPRTSGNTGELFFGEGSRLTVL.